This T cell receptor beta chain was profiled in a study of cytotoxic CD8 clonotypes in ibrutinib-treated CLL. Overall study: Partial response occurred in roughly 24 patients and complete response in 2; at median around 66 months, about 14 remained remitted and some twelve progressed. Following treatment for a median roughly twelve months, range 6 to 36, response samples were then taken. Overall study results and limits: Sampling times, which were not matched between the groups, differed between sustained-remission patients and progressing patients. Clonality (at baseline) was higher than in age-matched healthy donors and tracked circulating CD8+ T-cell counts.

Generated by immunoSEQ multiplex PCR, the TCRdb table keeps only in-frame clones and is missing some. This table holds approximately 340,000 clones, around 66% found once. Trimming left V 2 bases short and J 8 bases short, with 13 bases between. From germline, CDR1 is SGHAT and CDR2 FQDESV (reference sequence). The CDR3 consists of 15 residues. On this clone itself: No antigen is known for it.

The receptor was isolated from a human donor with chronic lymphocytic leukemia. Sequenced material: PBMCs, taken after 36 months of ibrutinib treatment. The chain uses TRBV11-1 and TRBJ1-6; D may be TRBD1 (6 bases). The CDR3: CASSLIRGQHSPLHF. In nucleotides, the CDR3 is TGTGCCAGCAGCTTAATTCGGGGGCAACATTCACCCCTCCACTTT. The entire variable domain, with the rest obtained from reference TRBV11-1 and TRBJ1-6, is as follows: EAEVAQSPRYKITEKSQAVAFWCDPISGHATLYWYRQILGQGPELLVQFQDESVVDDSQLPKDRFSAERLKGVDSTLKIQPAELGDSAMYLCASSLIRGQHSPLHFGNGTRLTVT.